The clone carrying this TCR beta chain was observed a single time. Antigen specificity is unknown. CDR1 and CDR2 (germline): ENHRY, SYGVKD. There are 15 residues in the CDR3. This record belongs to a study of graft-versus-host responses after intestinal transplantation. Across the whole study: The whole recipient group had anti-thymocyte globulin induction followed by tacrolimus and steroids for roughly three years.

Produced via immunoSEQ multiplex PCR; TCRdb's table is partial and in-frame only. The repertoire has 38,000 or so clones, around 96% of them found once; the top ten carry 0.45% to 0.65%. Study-level results: Some patients had graft-donor T cell macrochimerism, and their allografts showed high graft-versus-host to host-versus-graft clonal ratios. The authors found GvH clones in recipient marrow, some appearing first in ileum or blood. Peak GvH clone levels in circulation were associated with early post-transplant HvG declines.

The sequencing here drew on unstimulated CD8+ T cells sorted from spleen or lymph node cells, taken before transplant. The J gene is TRBJ2-5, the V gene TRBV10-3; TRBD2 matches at 7 bases. Near its end, the DNA agrees better with TRBJ2-7, so the J call may be wrong. The clonotype was recovered from a human donor who was the organ donor for an intestinal transplant. CDR3 DNA: TGTGCCATCAGTGAGTCAGGCGGGAGCTCCTACGAGCAGTACTTC. Translated, it gives CAISESGGSSYEQYF.